Detailed here is one T cell receptor beta chain. Clones were read by immunoSEQ multiplex PCR, and TCRdb kept only the in-frame ones, dropping some. The repertoire holds tens of thousands of clones, with 84% as singletons. Germline CDR1 is SGHRS and CDR2 is YFSETQ. There are 14 residues in the CDR3. J gave up 9 bases and V 6 bases, and 5 bases lay outside the gene matches. The data were taken from a study of cytomegalovirus exposure and HLA in healthy donors. The gene calls are TRBV5-1 and TRBJ2-1; 14 nucleotides align to TRBD2. Sample: PBMCs. This TCR was sampled from a woman younger than 35 in good health and CMV-seropositive. For the CDR3, the DNA is TGCGCCAGCAACACCGGGACTAGCGGGGGTGAGCAGTTCTTC. Amino acids: CASNTGTSGGEQFF.